The rows below give T cell receptor beta chains drawn from one sample of a study of CD8+ T cells in alopecia areata. The data were produced by immunoSEQ multiplex PCR, yet TCRdb's version contains in-frame clones alone and is incomplete. This repertoire shows roughly 250,000 clones, about 68% found once; its top ten account for more than 0.95%. This material consisted of CD4+ T cells sorted from blood, taken at week 0. Source of these receptors: a human donor with alopecia areata. The CDR3 runs from the conserved cysteine through the conserved F or W. D genes are given only for firm matches. Some rows mark clone size as missing; the rest say once, few, many or name a class of expanded clone.

15	NA	NA	TRBJ2-2	TRBV7-9	CASSLSAVNTGELFF	TGTGCCAGCAGCTTATCCGCTGTAAACACCGGGGAGCTGTTTTTT
14	few	NA	TRBJ2-7	TRBV2	CASSDLGDSYEQYF	TGTGCCAGCAGTGATCTAGGAGACTCCTACGAGCAGTACTTC
15	NA	TRBD1	TRBJ2-3	TRBV19	CASSPRQGGSDTQYF	TGTGCCAGTAGTCCCCGACAGGGGGGGTCAGATACGCAGTATTTT
11	few	NA	TRBJ1-1	TRBV7-2	CAERPNTEAFF	TGTGCAGAGAGGCCGAACACTGAAGCTTTCTTT
12	NA	NA	TRBJ2-5	TRBV6-1	CASASSVGTQYF	TGTGCCAGCGCGAGCTCGGTGGGGACCCAGTACTTC
14	NA	TRBD1	TRBJ2-5	TRBV7-7	CASSSQGAWETQYF	TGTGCTAGCAGCTCCCAGGGGGCATGGGAGACCCAGTACTTC
16	NA	TRBD2	TRBJ2-1	TRBV4-1	CASRQIPGLAFNEQFF	TGCGCCAGCAGACAGATCCCGGGACTAGCATTCAATGAGCAGTTCTTC
14	NA	TRBD2	TRBJ2-7	TRBV6-5	CASSPRSGAYEQYF	TGTGCCAGCAGTCCGAGAAGCGGGGCCTACGAGCAGTACTTC
15	once	TRBD1	TRBJ2-2	TRBV29-1	CSARETGGYTGELFF	TGCAGCGCCCGAGAAACAGGGGGTTACACCGGGGAGCTGTTTTTT
11	NA	NA	TRBJ2-1	TRBV20-1	CSARELNEQFF	TGCAGTGCTAGAGAACTCAATGAGCAGTTCTTC
12	few	NA	TRBJ1-5	TRBV30	CAWSRRDQPQHF	TGTGCCTGGAGTCGCAGGGATCAGCCCCAGCATTTT
15	NA	NA	TRBJ1-5	TRBV6-5	CASSSNPSTYQPQHF	TGTGCCAGCAGTTCCAACCCCTCCACCTATCAGCCCCAGCATTTT
15	once	NA	TRBJ2-7	TRBV6-6	CASRQAASSSYEQYF	TGTGCCAGCAGGCAAGCGGCCTCAAGCTCCTACGAGCAGTACTTC
18	NA	TRBD1	TRBJ1-2	TRBV9	CASSEGTGGWSASYGYTF	TGTGCCAGCAGCGAGGGAACAGGGGGCTGGTCGGCGAGCTATGGCTACACCTTC
12	NA	NA	TRBJ1-2	TRBV7-9	CASSPRTYGYTF	TGTGCCAGCAGCCCTAGAACCTATGGCTACACCTTC
12	NA	TRBD1	TRBJ2-7	TRBV30	CAWGDRAYEQYF	TGTGCCTGGGGGGACAGGGCATACGAGCAGTACTTC
9	NA	NA	TRBJ1-1	TRBV29-1	CSVDTEAFF	TGCAGCGTCGACACTGAAGCTTTCTTT
15	NA	NA	TRBJ2-2	TRBV5-1	CASSLEQTNTGELFF	TGCGCCAGCAGCTTGGAGCAGACGAACACCGGGGAGCTGTTTTTT
12	NA	TRBD1	TRBJ1-5	TRBV29-1	CSVRQGVQPQHF	TGCAGCGTTCGACAGGGGGTTCAGCCCCAGCATTTT
13	NA	NA	TRBJ2-1	TRBV29-1	CSVFRLESNEQFF	TGCAGCGTCTTCCGGCTGGAATCGAATGAGCAGTTCTTC
14	NA	TRBD2	TRBJ2-1	TRBV29-1	CSALTSNSYNEQFF	TGCAGCGCCTTGACTAGCAACTCCTACAATGAGCAGTTCTTC
14	NA	NA	TRBJ1-5	TRBV18	CASSPGQSNQPQHF	TGTGCCAGCTCACCCGGACAGAGCAATCAGCCCCAGCATTTT
16	NA	NA	TRBJ2-5	TRBV7-2	CASSLGTGGRAETQYF	TGTGCCAGCAGCTTAGGAACGGGGGGCAGGGCGGAGACCCAGTACTTC
15	NA	NA	TRBJ1-2	TRBV29-1	CSVGVRRRSNYGYTF	TGCAGCGTCGGGGTTCGGAGGCGAAGTAACTATGGCTACACCTTC
10	few	NA	TRBJ2-1	TRBV29-1	CSFRVNEQFF	TGCAGCTTCAGGGTAAATGAGCAGTTCTTC
13	NA	NA	TRBJ1-6	TRBV7-2	CASSDDSFSPLHF	TGTGCCAGCAGCGATGACAGTTTTTCACCCCTCCACTTT
14	NA	TRBD1	TRBJ1-2	TRBV6-5	CASSYLQGGIGYTF	TGTGCCAGCAGTTACCTACAGGGGGGAATTGGCTACACCTTC
15	NA	TRBD1	TRBJ2-7	TRBV30	CAWSVQVGGAGEQYF	TGTGCCTGGAGTGTACAAGTAGGGGGCGCTGGGGAGCAGTACTTC
16	NA	TRBD2	TRBJ2-3	TRBV4-3	CASSQSPGLLTDTQYF	TGCGCCAGCAGCCAGTCCCCGGGACTACTCACAGATACGCAGTATTTT
15	NA	NA	TRBJ2-5	TRBV30	CAWSVGGAFQETQYF	TGTGCCTGGAGTGTGGGGGGGGCCTTCCAAGAGACCCAGTACTTC
14	NA	TRBD1	TRBJ2-5	TRBV19	CASRRTGGGETQYF	TGTGCCAGTAGACGGACAGGCGGCGGGGAGACCCAGTACTTC
14	NA	NA	TRBJ1-3	TRBV29-1	CSVTGTSPGNTIYF	TGCAGCGTGACCGGGACAAGTCCTGGAAACACCATATATTTT
17	NA	TRBD2	TRBJ2-3	TRBV11-2	CASSLDPSGGATDTQYF	TGTGCCAGCAGCTTAGATCCTAGCGGGGGGGCCACAGATACGCAGTATTTT
10	NA	NA	TRBJ1-1	TRBV29-1	CSVRNTEAFF	TGCAGCGTGAGAAACACTGAAGCTTTCTTT
14	once	NA	TRBJ1-5	TRBV7-2	CASSLVGYNQPQHF	TGTGCCAGCAGCTTAGTGGGCTACAATCAGCCCCAGCATTTT
14	few	TRBD1	TRBJ1-2	TRBV4-3	CASSQGNRGRGYTF	TGCGCCAGCAGCCAAGGAAACAGGGGCCGTGGCTACACCTTC
16	NA	NA	TRBJ2-3	TRBV29-1	CSVCGGVWGPTDTQYF	TGCAGCGTTTGTGGAGGAGTCTGGGGCCCCACAGATACGCAGTATTTT
12	few	NA	TRBJ2-5	TRBV29-1	CSVERQMKTQYF	TGCAGCGTTGAACGACAGATGAAGACCCAGTACTTC
12	few	NA	TRBJ1-2	TRBV7-2	CASSLWDYGYTF	TGTGCCAGCAGCTTATGGGACTATGGCTACACCTTC
15	NA	NA	TRBJ1-2	TRBV4-1	CASSQGAGANYGYTF	TGCGCCAGCAGCCAGGGGGCGGGAGCTAACTATGGCTACACCTTC
13	NA	NA	TRBJ1-4	TRBV23-1	CASSQRSNEKLFF	TGCGCCAGCAGTCAACGCAGTAATGAAAAACTGTTTTTT
12	NA	NA	TRBJ2-2	TRBV10-3	CAISDNTGELFF	TGTGCCATCAGCGACAACACCGGGGAGCTGTTTTTT
13	NA	TRBD1	TRBJ2-7	TRBV6-6	CASRGTGSIEQYF	TGTGCCAGCAGAGGGACAGGGAGTATCGAGCAGTACTTC
12	few	NA	TRBJ2-5	TRBV29-1	CSVIHMGETQYF	TGCAGCGTCATACACATGGGAGAGACCCAGTACTTC
13	NA	TRBD1	TRBJ2-7	TRBV29-1	CSVEGDRDREQYF	TGCAGCGTTGAAGGGGACAGGGACCGCGAGCAGTACTTC
14	NA	NA	TRBJ2-1	TRBV7-3	CASSLTGAYNEQFF	TGTGCCAGCAGCTTAACGGGGGCCTACAATGAGCAGTTCTTC
13	few	TRBD1	TRBJ1-5	TRBV30	CAWSRGGDQPQHF	TGTGCCTGGAGTCGAGGGGGCGATCAGCCCCAGCATTTT
15	NA	NA	TRBJ1-1	TRBV7-2	CASSLGTPTYSETFF	TGTGCCAGCAGCTTAGGGACGCCGACCTACTCGGAAACTTTCTTT